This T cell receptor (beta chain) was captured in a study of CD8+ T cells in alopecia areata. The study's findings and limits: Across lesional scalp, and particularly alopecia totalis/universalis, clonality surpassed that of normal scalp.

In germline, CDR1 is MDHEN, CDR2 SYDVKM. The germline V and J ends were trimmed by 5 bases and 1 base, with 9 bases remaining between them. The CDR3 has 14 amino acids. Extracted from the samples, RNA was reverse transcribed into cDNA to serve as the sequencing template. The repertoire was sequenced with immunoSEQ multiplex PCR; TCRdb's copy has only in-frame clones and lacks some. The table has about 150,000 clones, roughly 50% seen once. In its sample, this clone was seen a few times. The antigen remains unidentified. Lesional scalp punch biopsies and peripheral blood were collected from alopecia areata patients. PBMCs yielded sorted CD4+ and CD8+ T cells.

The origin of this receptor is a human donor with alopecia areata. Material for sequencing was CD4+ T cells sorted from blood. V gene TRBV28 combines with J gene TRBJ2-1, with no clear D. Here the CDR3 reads CASSLKGSYNEQFF. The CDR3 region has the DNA TGTGCCAGCAGTCTCAAAGGTTCCTACAATGAGCAGTTCTTC.